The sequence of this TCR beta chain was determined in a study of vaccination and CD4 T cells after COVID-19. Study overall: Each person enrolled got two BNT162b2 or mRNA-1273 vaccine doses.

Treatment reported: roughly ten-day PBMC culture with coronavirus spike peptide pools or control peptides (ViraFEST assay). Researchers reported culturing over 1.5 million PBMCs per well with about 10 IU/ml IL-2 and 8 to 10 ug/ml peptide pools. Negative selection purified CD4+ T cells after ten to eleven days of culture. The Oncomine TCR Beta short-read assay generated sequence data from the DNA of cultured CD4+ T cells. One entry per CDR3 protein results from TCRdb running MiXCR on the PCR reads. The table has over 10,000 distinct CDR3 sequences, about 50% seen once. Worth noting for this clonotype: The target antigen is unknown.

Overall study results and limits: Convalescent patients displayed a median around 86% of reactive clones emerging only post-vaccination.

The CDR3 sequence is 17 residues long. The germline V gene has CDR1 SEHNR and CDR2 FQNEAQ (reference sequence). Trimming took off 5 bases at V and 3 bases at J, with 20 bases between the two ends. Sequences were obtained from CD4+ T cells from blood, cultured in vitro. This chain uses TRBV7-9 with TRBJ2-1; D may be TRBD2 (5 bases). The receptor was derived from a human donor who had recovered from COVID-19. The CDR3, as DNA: TGTGCCAGCAGCCCACCTGAGGGTCGGTTAGGCTACAATGAGCAGTTCTTC. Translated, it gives CASSPPEGRLGYNEQFF.